The 22 T cell receptor beta chains reported below all come from one sample, sequenced in a study of blood T cell repertoires in COVID-19. Repertoires were generated with immunoSEQ multiplex PCR, while TCRdb's copy carries only in-frame clones and drops some. The sample lists around 260,000 clones; around 88% were seen once. The source material was peripheral blood. These receptors were collected from a man aged 25 to 40 with active or convalescent COVID-19.

This clone is a singleton in its sample. The chain couples TRBV6-5 to TRBJ1-2; TRBD1 aligns across 10 bases. CDR3 length equals 16 residues. V lost 0 bases to trimming and J lost 8 bases; unmatched junction nucleotides: 9. From germline, CDR1 is MNHEY and CDR2 SVGAGI. The CDR3 DNA is TGTGCCAGCAGTTACTCGTACCGACAGGGGGCCCGGGGCTACACCTTC. Its protein is CASSYSYRQGARGYTF.

The chain recombines TRBV11-3 with TRBJ2-1; D possibly corresponds to TRBD1 (5 bases). This CDR3 contains 12 residues. V lost 6 bases and J 6 bases, leaving 9 bases between the germline ends. Germline lookup yields CDR1 SGHNT and CDR2 YENEEA. The CDR3 nucleotides are TGTGCCAGCAGTCGTCAGGGCAATGAGCAGTTCTTC. Protein: CASSRQGNEQFF.

The J gene is TRBJ1-2, the V gene TRBV29-1; tentatively, D is TRBD1 (5 bases). Per the germline V gene, CDR1 is SQVTM and CDR2 is ANQGSEA. CDR3 length: 15 amino acids. The V end was cut by 2 bases, the J end by 8 bases, with 21 bases between. The CDR3 region has the DNA TGCAGCGTTGAATTAGAGGGACGGCCGCGGGAGGGCTACACCTTC. This encodes CSVELEGRPREGYTF.

The rearrangement joins TRBV19 to TRBJ1-2, with D possibly being TRBD1 (5 bases). V was shortened by 4 bases and J by 3 bases, with 12 bases between the two germline ends. Germline CDR1 LNHDA, CDR2 SQIVND (reference sequence). This CDR3 spans 14 amino acids. This chain's CDR3 is CASSNAGYDYGYTF. The CDR3 DNA reads as TGTGCCAGTAGTAACGCAGGGTACGACTATGGCTACACCTTC.

This chain connects TRBV11-2 to TRBJ1-1; no firm D call. The CDR3 runs to 16 residues. Germline V lookup: CDR1 SGHAT, CDR2 FQNNGV. V shed 0 bases and J shed 4 bases, with 15 bases lying between them. CDR3 region: CASSLDLGGIATEAFF. The CDR3 coding sequence is TGTGCCAGCAGCTTAGATCTGGGAGGGATAGCCACTGAAGCTTTCTTT.

The genes are TRBV9 and TRBJ2-3, with TRBD2 matching over 7 bases. The CDR3 totals 15 residues. Germline lookup yields CDR1 SGDLS and CDR2 YYNGEE. V lost 4 bases, J lost 0 bases, and 5 bases stayed unmatched. The DNA of the CDR3 is TGTGCCAGCAGCCTAGAGCGGGGTAGCACAGATACGCAGTATTTT. It translates to CASSLERGSTDTQYF.

The chain uses TRBV11-2 and TRBJ1-4, with D perhaps matching TRBD1 (5 bases). Germline V lookup: CDR1 SGHAT, CDR2 FQNNGV. Trimming stripped 3 bases from V and 6 bases from J, with 14 bases between. This CDR3 has 15 amino acids. The CDR3, as DNA: TGTGCCAGCAGCTTGACCCTAGGGGACTATGAAAAACTGTTTTTT. It encodes CASSLTLGDYEKLFF.

This clone was observed once. The J gene is TRBJ1-1, the V gene TRBV9; the D gene is possibly TRBD1 (6 bases). V lost 3 bases and J 4 bases, leaving 13 bases between the germline ends. The CDR3 totals 14 residues. In germline, CDR1 is SGDLS, CDR2 YYNGEE. The CDR3 bases are TGTGCCAGCAGCGCAACAGGGTCGGCCACTGAAGCTTTCTTT. It specifies CASSATGSATEAFF.

J is TRBJ2-7 and V is TRBV4-1; 7 nucleotides line up with TRBD2. Germline CDR1 MGHRA, CDR2 YSYEKL. The CDR3 totals 18 residues. Trimming cost V 1 base and J 0 bases; bases outside gene matches: 12. The CDR3 DNA sequence: TGCGCCAGCAGCCAAGCCCAGGGAGGGTCGGATAGCTCCTACGAGCAGTACTTC. It is translated as CASSQAQGGSDSSYEQYF.

This chain joins TRBV13 and TRBJ2-1, with a tentative D call TRBD2 (5 bases). The germline CDR1 and CDR2 sequences are PRHDT and FYEKMQ (reference sequence). The CDR3 runs 14 residues. The germline V and J ends were trimmed by 0 bases and 13 bases, with 16 bases remaining between them. CDR3 in amino acids: CASSLGSAVGGQFF. The CDR3 bases are TGTGCCAGCAGCTTAGGCTCGGCCGTAGGAGGTCAGTTCTTC.

V usage is TRBV12-3 or TRBV12-4 and J usage is TRBJ1-2; a possible D gene is TRBD1 (6 bases). The CDR3 runs 12 residues. V was shortened by 5 bases and J by 8 bases, with 12 bases between the two germline ends. The CDR3, as DNA: TGTGCCAGCAGTCTTGGACAGTGGGGCTACACCTTC. The encoded protein is CASSLGQWGYTF.

The chain's CDR3 is CASSLDLGPLTF. DNA of the CDR3: TGTGCCAGCAGCTTAGATTTGGGCCCCTTAACCTTC. The genes are TRBV11-2 and TRBJ1-2; D is unclear. The V end lost 0 bases, the J end lost 14 bases, and 13 bases lay between the germline ends. Germline CDR1 and CDR2: SGHAT and FQNNGV. The CDR3 consists of 12 residues.

This rearrangement joins TRBV4-1 to TRBJ1-2; D unresolved. CDR1 is MGHRA and CDR2 is YSYEKL in the germline V gene. The CDR3 has 13 residues. V dropped 0 bases and J dropped 8 bases, with 10 bases sitting between them. The CDR3 nucleotides are TGCGCCAGCAGCCAAGAAAGGACTGGGGGCTACACCTTC. This codes for CASSQERTGGYTF.

The chain couples TRBV7-2 to TRBJ1-5; no clear D. V was cut by 0 bases and J by 7 bases, with 7 bases left in between. The length of the CDR3 is 13 residues. The germline CDR1 and CDR2 sequences are SGHTA and FQGNSA. This chain's CDR3 is CASSLANQQPQHF. As DNA, the CDR3 is TGTGCCAGCAGCTTAGCGAACCAGCAGCCCCAGCATTTT.

CDR3 in DNA: TGTGCCAGCAACCCCAGCACCGGGGAGCTGTTTTTT. This encodes CASNPSTGELFF. The V gene is TRBV6-2 or TRBV6-3, the J gene TRBJ2-2; D uncertain. Deletions cut 7 bases from V and 4 bases from J, with 7 bases between. Germline-derived CDR1 and CDR2 are MNHEY and SVGEGT. The CDR3 length is 12 residues.

This clone was counted only a few times. CDR3 nucleotide sequence: TGTGCCAGCAGTTGGCTGTCCTACGAGCAGTACTTC. Its protein product is CASSWLSYEQYF. This chain links TRBV6-2 or TRBV6-3 with TRBJ2-7, with D hard to call. Per the germline V gene, CDR1 is MNHEY and CDR2 is SVGEGT. CDR3 length equals 12 residues. Trimming removed 4 bases from V and 1 base from J, with 5 bases in between.

The chain uses TRBV19 and TRBJ2-7; 9 positions match TRBD1. Germline-derived CDR1 and CDR2 are LNHDA and SQIVND (reference sequence). The CDR3 consists of 13 residues. The junction had 2 bases not matched to a gene; V was cut back by 6 bases and J by 2 bases. Written as DNA, the CDR3 is TGTGCCAGTAGAGACAGGGGGGCCTACGAGCAGTACTTC. Its protein is CASRDRGAYEQYF.

This rearrangement joins TRBV6-5 to TRBJ1-1; 10 bases align to TRBD1. Germline V gene sequence: CDR1 MNHEY, CDR2 SVGAGI. The trim removed 0 bases at V and 8 bases at J, leaving 6 bases unmatched. This CDR3 contains 15 residues. Here the CDR3 DNA reads TGTGCCAGCAGTTACTCGGGGGACAGGGGCTCCGAAGCTTTCTTT. Its translation is CASSYSGDRGSEAFF.

The chain joins TRBV7-6 to TRBJ2-7, with TRBD2 identical over 11 bases. V gave up 5 bases and J gave up 4 bases; unmatched junction bases: 7. The CDR3 covers 15 residues. Per the germline V gene, CDR1 is SGHVS and CDR2 is FNYEAQ. The CDR3 region is CASSPSTSGGYEQYF. In DNA, the CDR3 is TGTGCCAGCAGCCCCTCTACTAGCGGGGGATACGAGCAGTACTTC.

This sequence joins TRBV27 and TRBJ2-7; TRBD1 matches at 12 bases. This CDR3 spans 14 amino acids. Trimming at V came to 5 bases and at J to 6 bases, leaving 5 bases not matched to a gene. Germline V gene data show CDR1 as MNHEY and CDR2 as SMNVEV (reference sequence). The DNA for the CDR3 is TGTGCCAGCAGTCGCCGGGACAGGGGGCGCGAGCAGTACTTC. The encoded protein is CASSRRDRGREQYF.

This clone was seen once. The J gene is TRBJ1-6, the V gene TRBV9; 7 bases fit TRBD1. Trimming took 8 bases from V and 7 from J; bases not matched to a gene: 6. The CDR3 loop spans 13 amino acids. The V gene's germline CDR1 is SGDLS and CDR2 YYNGEE. The CDR3 DNA reads TGTGCCAGTACCAAGGACAGGAATTCACCCCTCCACTTT. This gives the protein CASTKDRNSPLHF.

The genes are TRBV5-1 and TRBJ1-2; D is unresolved. Between the trimmed V and J ends, which lost 4 bases and 0 bases, there was a span of 7 bases. Germline lookup yields CDR1 SGHRS and CDR2 YFSETQ. The CDR3 is 13 amino acids. The CDR3 sequence: CASSLGANYGYTF. In nucleotides, the CDR3 is TGCGCCAGCAGCCTGGGCGCTAACTATGGCTACACCTTC.